Sequencing of this T cell receptor beta chain was carried out in a study of control samples from healthy donors and cancer patients. TCRdb's table, derived via immunoSEQ multiplex PCR, lists solely in-frame clones and lacks some. Of 120,000 to 150,000 clones in the sample, 80% to 95% are singletons; the top ten hold 3% to 3.5%. The sequence was collected from a man under 40 in good health. Material: blood.

CDR3 sequence (DNA): TGTGCCAGCAGCTTAGTAGCGGGGTGGGAGCAGTTCTTC. Translation gives CASSLVAGWEQFF. The chain recombines TRBV7-9 with TRBJ2-1, with 8 bases aligning to TRBD2. The V gene end was trimmed by 1 base and the J gene end by 10 bases; junction bases not matched to a gene: 3. Germline V gene lookup returns CDR1 SEHNR and CDR2 FQNEAQ (reference sequence). This CDR3 is built from 13 residues.